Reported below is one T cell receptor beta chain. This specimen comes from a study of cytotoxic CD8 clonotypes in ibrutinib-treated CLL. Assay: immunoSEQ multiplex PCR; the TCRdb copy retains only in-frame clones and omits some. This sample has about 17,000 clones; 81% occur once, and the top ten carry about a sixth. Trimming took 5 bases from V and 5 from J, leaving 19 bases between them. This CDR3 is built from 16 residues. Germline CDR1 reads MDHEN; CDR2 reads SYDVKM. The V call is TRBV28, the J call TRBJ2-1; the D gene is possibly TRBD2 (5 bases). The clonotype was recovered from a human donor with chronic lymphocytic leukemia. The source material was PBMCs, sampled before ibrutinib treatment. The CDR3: CASSPASSTRNNEQFF. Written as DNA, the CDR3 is TGTGCCAGCAGTCCCGCCTCCTCAACTAGGAACAATGAGCAGTTCTTC.